This entry lists 9 T cell receptor beta chains sequenced from one sample in a study of cytomegalovirus exposure and HLA in healthy donors. In the PCR, 60 Vbeta and 13 Jbeta primers were used. Profiled with immunoSEQ multiplex PCR; TCRdb holds only in-frame clones, not every one. The repertoire holds some 140,000 clones, with around 72% as singletons. Material: PBMCs. Receptors were obtained from a woman aged 40 to 50 in good health and CMV-seronegative.

Comments on this clone: Other DNA sequences within the sample encode an identical CDR3. J is TRBJ1-1 and V is TRBV6-1; TRBD1 agrees at 7 bases. V lost 7 bases to trimming and J lost 4 bases; unmatched junction nucleotides: 9. Looked up from germline, CDR1 is MNHNS and CDR2 is SASEGT. The CDR3 spans 14 residues. The CDR3 spells CASITSGTATEAFF. CDR3 coding DNA: TGTGCCAGCATAACCTCCGGGACAGCCACTGAAGCTTTCTTT.

The chain carries TRBV7-9 and TRBJ1-3; D not resolved. V lost 2 bases to trimming and J lost 3 bases, with 8 bases between them. The CDR3 loop spans 14 amino acids. Germline assignment: CDR1 SEHNR and CDR2 FQNEAQ (reference sequence). The CDR3 sequence is CASSLLAIGNTIYF. DNA for the CDR3: TGTGCCAGCAGCTTACTGGCAATTGGAAACACCATATATTTT.

The chain couples TRBV28 to TRBJ2-1, with TRBD2 matching 9 bases. The CDR3 length is 19 residues. The germline V gene encodes CDR1 MDHEN and CDR2 SYDVKM. V trimming: 6 bases; J trimming: 4 bases; junction bases outside the gene matches: 19. Here the CDR3 reads CASSPNSGTAGGNYNEQFF. CDR3 DNA sequence: TGTGCCAGCAGCCCCAATTCGGGAACAGCGGGGGGAAATTACAATGAGCAGTTCTTC.

The V call is TRBV7-9, the J call TRBJ2-2; 9 bases fit TRBD1. This CDR3 contains 16 residues. V dropped 5 bases and J dropped 0; count of bases not matched to a gene: 4. Germline-derived CDR1 and CDR2 are SEHNR and FQNEAQ (reference sequence). The CDR3: CASSPRTGANTGELFF. CDR3 DNA sequence: TGTGCCAGCAGCCCGAGGACAGGGGCGAACACCGGGGAGCTGTTTTTT.

This chain joins TRBV5-4 and TRBJ2-2, with 11 nucleotides matching TRBD1. With 3 bases clipped from V and 4 bases from J, the junction kept 2 bases outside the gene matches. This CDR3 has 15 residues. From germline, CDR1 is SGHNT and CDR2 YYREEE (reference sequence). The CDR3 protein is CASSYGTGGTGELFF. CDR3 coding DNA: TGTGCCAGCAGCTACGGGACAGGGGGCACCGGGGAGCTGTTTTTT.

The CDR3 protein is CASSLEGTGMGDTQYF. Here the CDR3 DNA reads TGTGCCAGTAGTCTTGAAGGGACAGGGATGGGAGATACGCAGTATTTT. This chain connects TRBV19 to TRBJ2-3; 9 bases line up with TRBD1. This CDR3 is 16 amino acids long. After removal of 5 bases from V and 5 bases from J, the junction contained 11 bases not matched to a gene. Per germline, CDR1 LNHDA and CDR2 SQIVND (reference sequence).

The sample holds a few counts of this clone. The V and J genes are TRBV28 and TRBJ1-6; 7 nucleotides match TRBD1. J lost 5 bases, V lost 5 bases, and 6 bases had no gene match. The CDR3 covers 15 residues. Germline CDR1 reads MDHEN; CDR2 reads SYDVKM. The CDR3 bases are TGTGCCAGCAGTCAAGGTGACAGGGATAATTCACCCCTCCACTTT. Translating it yields CASSQGDRDNSPLHF.

The chain has TRBV19 and TRBJ1-5; 8 bases match TRBD1. The V and J ends lost 3 bases and 1 base, in that order; junction bases with no gene match: 8. The germline gives CDR1 LNHDA, CDR2 SQIVND (reference sequence). CDR3 size: 17 residues. CDR3 DNA sequence: TGTGCCAGTAGTATTCAACAGGGGGGGGGAAGCAATCAGCCCCAGCATTTT. Amino acid sequence: CASSIQQGGGSNQPQHF.

CDR3 residues: CASSPPQGSNYGYTF. As DNA, the CDR3 is TGTGCCAGCAGCCCCCCGCAGGGTTCGAACTATGGCTACACCTTC. The gene calls are TRBV28 and TRBJ1-2; a weak D match, TRBD1 (5 bases). Germline V lookup: CDR1 MDHEN, CDR2 SYDVKM. V dropped 6 bases and J dropped 2 bases, with 16 bases sitting between them. The CDR3 spans 15 residues.